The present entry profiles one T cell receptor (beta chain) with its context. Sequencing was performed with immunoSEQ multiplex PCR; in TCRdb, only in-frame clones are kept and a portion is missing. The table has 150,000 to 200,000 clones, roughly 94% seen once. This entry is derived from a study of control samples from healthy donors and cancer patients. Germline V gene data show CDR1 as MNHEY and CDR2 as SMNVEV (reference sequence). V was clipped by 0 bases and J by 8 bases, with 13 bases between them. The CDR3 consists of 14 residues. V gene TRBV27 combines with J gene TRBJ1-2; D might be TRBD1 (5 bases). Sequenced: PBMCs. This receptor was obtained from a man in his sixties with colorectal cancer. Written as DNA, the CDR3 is TGTGCCAGCAGTTTATCGGGACTGCGAGGGGGCTACACCTTC. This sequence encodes CASSLSGLRGGYTF.